A selection of T cell receptor beta chains follows, all from one sample in a study of response to subunit inactivated influenza vaccine. TCRdb passed the RT-PCR reads through MiXCR, listing each CDR3 protein once. Here the sample spans around 470,000 distinct CDR3 sequences, about 7.2% being singletons. Sequenced here: PBMCs from blood, sampled around 25 months after vaccination. These receptors all stem from a man aged 45 to 70 who received an inactivated influenza vaccine. The CDR3 runs from the conserved cysteine through the conserved F or W. Each record gives: V gene, J gene, CDR3 protein.

TRBV20-1	TRBJ2-7	CSATSGRGLYEQYF
TRBV4-3	TRBJ2-2	CASSRRGLGTGELFF
TRBV20-1	TRBJ2-7	CSASLPPGRRTVPEQYF
TRBV14	TRBJ2-2	CASSQDPRSFTGELFF
TRBV14	TRBJ2-5	CASSQVASGRETQYF
TRBV5-6	TRBJ1-5	CASSLRLGLNSNQPQHF
TRBV7-2	TRBJ1-1	CASSPSFMGDTEAFF
TRBV5-6	TRBJ2-4	CASSPGTVGELSKNIQYF
TRBV7-8	TRBJ1-2	CASSRRDGKYGYTF
TRBV18	TRBJ2-7	CASSHGVGLDEQYF
TRBV29-1	TRBJ2-3	CSVRGTGKGADTQYF
TRBV5-6	TRBJ1-1	CASSLATFQGQAFF
TRBV20-1	TRBJ2-3	CSAPAQLAGTQYF
TRBV5-5	TRBJ2-5	CASSLEVQETQYF
TRBV20-1	TRBJ1-4	CSASVMANEKLFF
TRBV20-1	TRBJ2-5	CSARAAGVNSETQYF
TRBV7-8	TRBJ2-1	CASSSSFLAGGHHEQFF
TRBV9	TRBJ2-2	CASSVGIPRGTENTGELFF
TRBV6-2/TRBV6-3	TRBJ1-2	CASSYPGQGVRYGYTF
TRBV20-1	TRBJ2-7	CSARGGGTGGIDEQYF
TRBV11-2	TRBJ2-1	CASSLARTNEQFF
TRBV4-3	TRBJ1-2	CASSQAGGGSYGYTF
TRBV20-1	TRBJ2-3	CSANGGADFTDTQYF
TRBV7-2	TRBJ2-7	CASSLEAGLVYEQYF
TRBV10-3	TRBJ2-1	CAISVTAESSYNEQFF
TRBV24-1	TRBJ2-1	CATGGGQGGHEQFF
TRBV7-2	TRBJ2-7	CASSFSGRKEYEQYF
TRBV6-4	TRBJ2-1	CASSDSQGGYNEQFF
TRBV6-2/TRBV6-3	TRBJ2-4	CASSPQVTEGTRVYF
TRBV7-6	TRBJ2-1	CASSLGGYYNEQFF
TRBV7-2	TRBJ1-5	CASSLSAPQPQHF
TRBV6-2/TRBV6-3	TRBJ1-1	CASSYRDRGPNTEAFF
TRBV7-2	TRBJ2-7	CASSPTGHSYEQYF
TRBV2	TRBJ1-2	CASSESQGIYGYTF
TRBV5-1	TRBJ1-1	CASSLVGGTNTEAFF
TRBV4-2	TRBJ1-4	CASSRSRAVNNEKLFF
TRBV7-9	TRBJ2-7	CASSSGGREQYF
TRBV28	TRBJ1-4	CASSSTVDRANEKLFF
TRBV7-6	TRBJ2-1	CASSPATPREQFF
TRBV11-2	TRBJ2-5	CASSQKKQGETQYF
TRBV27	TRBJ2-7	CARGWRESYEQYF
TRBV28	TRBJ1-4	CASSQLLTGTGGEKLFF
TRBV7-8	TRBJ1-5	CASSLNGGNQPQHF
TRBV29-1	TRBJ2-5	CSAPEGVGTQYF
TRBV27	TRBJ2-2	CASSLNRGGAGELFF
TRBV10-3	TRBJ2-1	CAISESVSLQFF
TRBV5-5	TRBJ2-1	CASSLVLAIREQFF
TRBV20-1	TRBJ2-7	CSVLLAYSYEQYF